The clone carrying this T cell receptor (beta chain) turned up a few times. No antigen is known for it. V trimming: 3 bases; J trimming: 2 bases; junction bases outside the gene matches: 3. CDR3 size: 15 residues. Per the germline V gene, CDR1 is LNHDA and CDR2 is SQIVND (reference sequence). This sample was included in a study of T cell clonotyping in hematopoietic cell transplantation. Generated by immunoSEQ multiplex PCR, the TCRdb table keeps only in-frame clones and is missing some. The sample holds roughly 13,000 clones, about three fifths seen once. Study-wide results and caveats: Pathologically expanded recipient clonotypes increased progressively from day 30 to day 180 as diversity fell.

Input material: PBMCs. V and J are TRBV19 and TRBJ2-5; 10 bases map to TRBD1. This TCR was recovered from a human donor who either received an allogeneic hematopoietic cell transplant for a myeloid malignancy or was a related donor (not recorded which). Some clones in this sample may be carry-over from other donors' samples. DNA of the CDR3: TGTGCCAGTAGTATTGGGACAGGGGCTCAAGAGACCCAGTACTTC. Translation gives CASSIGTGAQETQYF.